These 6 T cell receptor beta chains share one sample of origin, sequenced in a study of T cell clonotyping in hematopoietic cell transplantation. Repertoires were generated with immunoSEQ multiplex PCR, while TCRdb's copy carries only in-frame clones and drops some. This table holds under 7,000 clones, approximately 90% found once. The input for sequencing was peripheral blood mononuclear cells, taken 100 days after allogeneic stem cell transplant. The source is a female patient in her thirties or forties who had an allogeneic stem cell transplant from a related donor, so the T cells may come from the graft donor. Some clones in this sample may be carry-over from other donors' samples.

This clone has just one count. This rearrangement joins TRBV29-1 to TRBJ1-5; 7 nucleotides match TRBD1. This CDR3 spans 12 amino acids. V lost 6 bases, J lost 6 bases, and 5 bases stayed unmatched. Germline CDR1 and CDR2: SQVTM and ANQGSEA. The CDR3: CSVGTETQPQHF. The DNA of the CDR3 is TGCAGCGTAGGGACAGAAACTCAGCCCCAGCATTTT. Full variable domain (missing parts from reference TRBV29-1 and TRBJ1-5): SAVISQKPSRDICQRGTSLTIQCQVDSQVTMMFWYRQQPGQSLTLIATANQGSEATYESGFVIDKFPISRPNLTFSTLTVSNMSPEDSSIYLCSVGTETQPQHFGDGTRLSIL.

The rearrangement joins TRBV30 to TRBJ1-5, with D tentatively TRBD1 (5 bases). Between the trimmed V and J ends, which lost 2 bases and 7 bases, there was a span of 15 bases. CDR1 and CDR2 (germline): GTSNPN, SVGIG (reference sequence). There are 14 residues in the CDR3. For the CDR3, the DNA is TGTGCCTGGAGTATGGGGGGTGGGGGACAGCCCCAGCATTTT. Protein: CAWSMGGGGQPQHF. Using reference TRBV30 and TRBJ1-5 for the parts outside the CDR3, the full variable domain is SQTIHQWPATLVQPVGSPLSLECTVEGTSNPNLYWYRQAAGRGLQLLFYSVGIGQISSEVPQNLSASRPQDRQFILSSKKLLLSDSGFYLCAWSMGGGGQPQHFGDGTRLSIL.

V and J are TRBV5-4 and TRBJ2-6, with D maybe TRBD1 (5 bases). This CDR3 region has 17 residues. Germline loops: CDR1 SGHNT, CDR2 YYREEE (reference sequence). V lost 0 bases to trimming and J lost 0 bases, with 10 bases between them. Written as DNA, the CDR3 is TGTGCCAGCAGCTTGGTTGACAGTAGCTCTGGGGCCAACGTCCTGACTTTC. This sequence encodes CASSLVDSSSGANVLTF.

The V and J genes are TRBV7-2 and TRBJ2-7, with 7 positions matching TRBD2. Germline V lookup: CDR1 SGHTA, CDR2 FQGNSA. V lost 0 bases and J lost 5; bases outside the gene matches: 4. This CDR3 is built from 14 residues. The CDR3 bases are TGTGCCAGCAGCTTAGCGGGAGGGCCTAACGAGCAGTACTTC. Translated, it gives CASSLAGGPNEQYF.

The V and J genes are TRBV28 and TRBJ1-2; D possibly corresponds to TRBD1 (5 bases). Germline CDR1 reads MDHEN; CDR2 reads SYDVKM. V lost 1 base to trimming and J lost 5 bases, with 14 bases between them. CDR3 size: 15 residues. The CDR3 protein is CASSLSAGKGYGYTF. The CDR3 nucleotides read TGTGCCAGCAGTTTATCGGCAGGGAAAGGGTATGGCTACACCTTC.

This chain connects TRBV6-7 to TRBJ2-1; maybe TRBD1 (6 bases). TRBV6-7 is labeled an ORF, and its function is uncertain. V lost 8 bases to trimming and J lost 6 bases, with 20 bases between them. The CDR3 is made up of 15 amino acids. CDR3 in amino acids: CASGQVLTGFNEQFF. CDR3 DNA sequence: TGTGCCAGCGGCCAGGTCCTCACAGGGTTCAATGAGCAGTTCTTC.